This T cell receptor (beta chain) originates from a study of blood T cell repertoires in COVID-19. Authors' analysis steps: The authors estimated nucleated cell counts from reference gene primer amplification. This table comes from immunoSEQ multiplex PCR, and its TCRdb copy is limited to in-frame clones, with some not included. Clone size and the V and J calls come from that table; the DNA yielded D and trimming. The sample yields 270,000 or so clones, nearly 85% seen once. This clone was detected only once. The sequence derives from a human donor in a cohort sampled during active COVID-19. Sequenced sample: peripheral blood.

Written as DNA, the CDR3 is TGCGCCAGCAGCTCCGACACCTATGGCTACACCTTC. This gives the protein CASSSDTYGYTF. The V and J genes are TRBV5-1 and TRBJ1-2; the D is unclear. Trimming took off 3 bases at V and 4 bases at J, with 7 bases between the two ends. This CDR3 comprises 12 residues. Germline V CDR1 and CDR2: SGHRS, YFSETQ.